This T cell receptor beta chain was sequenced for a study of response to subunit inactivated influenza vaccine. In TCRdb, the RT-PCR reads were re-called with MiXCR into one record per CDR3 protein. The sample holds hundreds of thousands of distinct CDR3 sequences, 22% seen once. The CDR3 spans 14 residues. V was clipped by 4 bases and J by 8 bases, with 18 bases between them. In germline, CDR1 is SEHNR, CDR2 FQNEAQ (reference sequence). Comment on this clonotype: Its cognate antigen is unknown.

Overall study results and limits: Authors suggested each seasonal flu vaccination may recruit only limited numbers of new T cells.

The rearrangement uses TRBV7-9 and TRBJ2-7; tentatively, D is TRBD2 (5 bases). Sequenced material: PBMCs from blood, taken approximately 22 months after vaccination. The TCR comes from a man between 50 and 69 years old who received an inactivated influenza vaccine. CDR3 in amino acids: CASSSDLPASKQYF. Here the CDR3 DNA reads TGTGCCAGCAGCTCGGACTTACCCGCCTCCAAGCAGTACTTC.